The source of this T cell receptor beta chain is a study of blood T cell repertoires in COVID-19. This CDR3 has 14 amino acids. Trimming removed 1 base at V and 6 bases at J, with 7 bases between. Germline loops: CDR1 SGHTA, CDR2 FQGNSA. Repertoires were generated with immunoSEQ multiplex PCR, while TCRdb's copy carries only in-frame clones and drops some. The sample comprises approximately 150,000 clones, roughly 84% of which are singletons, and 9.5% to 13% rests with the top ten. This TCR derives from a man aged 65 to 85 with active or convalescent COVID-19. The rearrangement uses TRBV7-2 and TRBJ1-6, with D maybe TRBD1 (5 bases). Material for sequencing was peripheral blood. This chain's CDR3 is CASSLVRANSPLHF. The CDR3 coding sequence is TGTGCCAGCAGCTTAGTCAGGGCTAATTCACCCCTCCACTTT. The full variable domain, in which reference TRBV7-2 and TRBJ1-6 provide the parts outside the CDR3, is GAGVSQSPSNKVTEKGKDVELRCDPISGHTALYWYRQSLGQGLEFLIYFQGNSAPDKSGLPSDRFSAERTGGSVSTLTIQRTQQEDSAVYLCASSLVRANSPLHFGNGTRLTVT.